This TCR beta chain is drawn from a study of blood T cell repertoires in COVID-19. Study overall: Samples taken during acute and convalescent COVID-19 were collected in the United States, Italy and Spain.

CDR3 length equals 12 residues. This clone has just one count. The repertoire was sequenced with immunoSEQ multiplex PCR; TCRdb's copy has only in-frame clones and lacks some. The table lists over 110,000 clones, less than 90% of them singletons. The V call is TRBV21-1, the J call TRBJ1-1. TRBV21-1 is listed as a pseudogene. The receptor was isolated from a man in his forties with acute COVID-19. Sequences were obtained from PBMCs or T cells enriched from blood (not recorded which). The CDR3 DNA is TGTGCCAGCAGCAAAGCCAGGGAGGAGGCTTTCTTT. Translating gives CASSKAREEAFF.